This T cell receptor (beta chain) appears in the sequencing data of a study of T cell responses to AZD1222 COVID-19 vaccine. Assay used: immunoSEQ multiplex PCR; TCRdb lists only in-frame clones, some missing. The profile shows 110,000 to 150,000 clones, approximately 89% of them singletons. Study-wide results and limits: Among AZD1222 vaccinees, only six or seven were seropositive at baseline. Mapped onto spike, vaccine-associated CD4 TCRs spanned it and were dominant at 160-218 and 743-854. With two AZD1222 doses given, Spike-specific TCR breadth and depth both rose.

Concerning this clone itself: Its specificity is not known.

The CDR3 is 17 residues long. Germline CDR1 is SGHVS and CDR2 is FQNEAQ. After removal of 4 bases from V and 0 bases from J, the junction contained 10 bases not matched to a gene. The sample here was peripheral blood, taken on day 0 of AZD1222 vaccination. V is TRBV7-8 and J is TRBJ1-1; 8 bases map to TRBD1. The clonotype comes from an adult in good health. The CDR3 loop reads CASSYPGQVPLNTEAFF. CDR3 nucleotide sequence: TGTGCCAGCAGCTATCCGGGACAGGTGCCTCTGAACACTGAAGCTTTCTTT.